The next 11 T cell receptor beta chains were all read from a single sample in a study of blood T cell repertoires in COVID-19. Sequencing used immunoSEQ multiplex PCR; TCRdb keeps in-frame clones, though not all of them. The data contain around 200,000 clones, less than 90% of them singletons. The sequenced sample consisted of peripheral blood. These receptors came from a man aged 25 to 40 with acute or convalescent COVID-19.

The chain is built from TRBV4-1 and TRBJ2-5; tentative D call: TRBD1 (6 bases). Trimming removed 3 bases at V and 5 bases at J, with 22 bases between. CDR1 and CDR2 (germline): MGHRA, YSYEKL. The CDR3 consists of 17 residues. The CDR3 bases are TGCGCCAGCAGCCATGTACAGGGCCCGTTCGTCCGGGAGACCCAGTACTTC. Its protein is CASSHVQGPFVRETQYF.

The chain uses TRBV5-8 and TRBJ2-6, with D perhaps TRBD2 (7 bases). The ends were cut back, 0 bases at V and 2 bases at J, with 12 bases in the middle. The V gene's germline CDR1 is SGHTS and CDR2 YDEGEE. The CDR3 is 17 amino acids. In nucleotides, the CDR3 is TGTGCCAGCAGCTTGGCGGGGGGCCCGACTGGGGCCAACGTCCTGACTTTC. As protein: CASSLAGGPTGANVLTF.

The chain carries TRBV7-2 and TRBJ1-1; tentatively, D is TRBD1 (5 bases). Trimming took 1 base from V and 5 from J, leaving 11 bases between them. The CDR3 spans 14 residues. Germline CDR1 reads SGHTA; CDR2 reads FQGNSA. CDR3: CASSLEAGRTEAFF. The CDR3 coding sequence is TGTGCCAGCAGCTTAGAGGCAGGGAGGACTGAAGCTTTCTTT. Full variable domain (missing parts from reference TRBV7-2 and TRBJ1-1): GAGVSQSPSNKVTEKGKDVELRCDPISGHTALYWYRQSLGQGLEFLIYFQGNSAPDKSGLPSDRFSAERTGGSVSTLTIQRTQQEDSAVYLCASSLEAGRTEAFFGQGTRLTVV.

This sequence joins TRBV11-2 and TRBJ1-1; 8 bases are a match to TRBD1. V was pared by 1 base and J by 2 bases, with 6 bases of the junction left unmatched. The CDR3 has 16 residues. The germline gives CDR1 SGHAT, CDR2 FQNNGV. In DNA, the CDR3 is TGTGCCAGCAGCTTAGTTATTGGACAGGGCAACACTGAAGCTTTCTTT. Protein: CASSLVIGQGNTEAFF.

V and J are TRBV7-3 and TRBJ2-2; D not resolved. CDR3 length: 12 residues. CDR1 and CDR2 from the germline V gene are SGHTA and FQGTGA. Trimming shortened V by 4 bases and J by 4 bases, and 4 bases separated the two germline ends. The CDR3 DNA follows: TGTGCCAGCAGCTCTTTCACCGGGGAGCTGTTTTTT. Amino acids: CASSSFTGELFF.

The rearrangement uses TRBV10-2 and TRBJ1-5; no clear D. V was shortened by 6 bases and J by 5 bases, with 14 bases between the two germline ends. Germline loops: CDR1 WSHSY, CDR2 SAAADI. The CDR3 loop spans 14 amino acids. In DNA, the CDR3 is TGCGCCAGCAGCCCCGGCGGAGAGTATCAGCCCCAGCATTTT. Protein product: CASSPGGEYQPQHF.

The gene calls are TRBV28 and TRBJ2-4; possible D gene TRBD2, 6 bases. The germline CDR1 and CDR2 sequences are MDHEN and SYDVKM. V was shortened by 7 bases and J by 0 bases, with 16 bases between the two germline ends. The CDR3 extends over 16 amino acids. In DNA, the CDR3 is TGTGCCAGCAACCCTGGAGGGGAGAGAGCCAAAAACATTCAGTACTTC. This gives the protein CASNPGGERAKNIQYF.

The rearrangement joins TRBV5-1 to TRBJ1-5; 10 bases are a match to TRBD1. With 2 bases clipped from V and 0 bases from J, the junction kept 2 bases outside the gene matches. The CDR3 covers 16 residues. CDR1 and CDR2 (germline): SGHRS, YFSETQ. CDR3 sequence: CASSLGTGDSNQPQHF. The CDR3 DNA reads TGCGCCAGCAGCTTAGGGACAGGGGATAGCAATCAGCCCCAGCATTTT.

The chain couples TRBV5-1 to TRBJ1-5; no reliable D call. The germline V gene has CDR1 SGHRS and CDR2 YFSETQ. The CDR3 contains 15 residues. V was pared by 0 bases and J by 5 bases, with 12 bases between. The chain's CDR3 is CASSLVVGEYQPQHF. DNA of the CDR3: TGCGCCAGCAGCTTGGTGGTCGGGGAGTATCAGCCCCAGCATTTT.

The rearrangement uses TRBV15 and TRBJ2-3; 10 nucleotides agree with TRBD2. This CDR3 comprises 17 residues. Germline CDR1 and CDR2: LNHNV and YYDKDF (reference sequence). V gave up 5 bases and J gave up 2 bases; unmatched junction bases: 10. The CDR3 spells CATSPGVTSGVTDTQYF. The CDR3 nucleotides are TGTGCCACCAGCCCTGGGGTAACTAGCGGGGTCACAGATACGCAGTATTTT.

The rearrangement joins TRBV19 to TRBJ1-1; 9 bases match TRBD1. The trim removed 3 bases at V and 7 bases at J, leaving 9 bases unmatched. The germline V gene has CDR1 LNHDA and CDR2 SQIVND (reference sequence). This CDR3 comprises 15 residues. The CDR3 region has the DNA TGTGCCAGTAGTATTGGGACAGGGCTTGGCTTTGAAGCTTTCTTT. Protein: CASSIGTGLGFEAFF.